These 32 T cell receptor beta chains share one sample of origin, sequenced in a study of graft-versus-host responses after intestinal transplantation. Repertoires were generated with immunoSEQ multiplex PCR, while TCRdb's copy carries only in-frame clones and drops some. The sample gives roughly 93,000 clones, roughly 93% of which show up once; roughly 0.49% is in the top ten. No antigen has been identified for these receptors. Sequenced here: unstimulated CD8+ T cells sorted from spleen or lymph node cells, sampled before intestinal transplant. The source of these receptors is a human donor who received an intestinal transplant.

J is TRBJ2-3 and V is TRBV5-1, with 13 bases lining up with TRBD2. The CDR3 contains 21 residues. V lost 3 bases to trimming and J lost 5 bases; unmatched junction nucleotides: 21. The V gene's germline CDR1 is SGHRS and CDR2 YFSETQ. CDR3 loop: CASSSTPWTSGGGGGKDTQYF. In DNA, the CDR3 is TGCGCCAGCAGCTCTACCCCCTGGACTAGCGGGGGCGGAGGTGGGAAAGATACGCAGTATTTT.

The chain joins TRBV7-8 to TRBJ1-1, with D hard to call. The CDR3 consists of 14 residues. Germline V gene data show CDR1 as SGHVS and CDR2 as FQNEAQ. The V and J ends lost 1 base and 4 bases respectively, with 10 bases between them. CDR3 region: CASSLGGTSTEAFF. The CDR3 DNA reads TGTGCCAGCAGCTTAGGGGGTACTAGCACTGAAGCTTTCTTT.

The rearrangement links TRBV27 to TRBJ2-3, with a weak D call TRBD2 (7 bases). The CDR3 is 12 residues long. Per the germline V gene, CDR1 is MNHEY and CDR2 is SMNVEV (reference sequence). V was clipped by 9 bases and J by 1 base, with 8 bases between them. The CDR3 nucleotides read TGTGCCAGGGGGGGGCGCACAGATACGCAGTATTTT. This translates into CARGGRTDTQYF.

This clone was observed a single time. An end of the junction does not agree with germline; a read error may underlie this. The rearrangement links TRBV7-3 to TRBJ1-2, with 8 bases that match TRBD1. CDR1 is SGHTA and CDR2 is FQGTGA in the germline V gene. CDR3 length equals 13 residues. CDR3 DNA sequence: TGTGCCAGCAGCGTAACAGGGGGCTATGGCTACACCTTC. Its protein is CASSVTGGYGYTF.

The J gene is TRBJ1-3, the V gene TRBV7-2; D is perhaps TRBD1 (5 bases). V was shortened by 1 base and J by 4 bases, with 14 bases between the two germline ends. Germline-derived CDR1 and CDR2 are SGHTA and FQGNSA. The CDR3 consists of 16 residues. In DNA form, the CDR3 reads TGTGCCAGCAGCTTAGTTGGGGGGAATTCGGGAAACACCATATATTTT. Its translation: CASSLVGGNSGNTIYF.

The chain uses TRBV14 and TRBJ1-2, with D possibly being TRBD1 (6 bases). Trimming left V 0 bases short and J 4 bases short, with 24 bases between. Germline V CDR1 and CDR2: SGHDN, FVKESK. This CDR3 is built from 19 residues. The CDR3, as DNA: TGTGCCAGCAGCCAAGATCTCGTGGACAGAGTGGGGTTGGGCTATGGCTACACCTTC. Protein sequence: CASSQDLVDRVGLGYGYTF. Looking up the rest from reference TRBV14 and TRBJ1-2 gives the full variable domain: EAGVTQFPSHSVIEKGQTVTLRCDPISGHDNLYWYRRVMGKEIKFLLHFVKESKQDESGMPNNRFLAERTGGTYSTLKVQPAELEDSGVYFCASSQDLVDRVGLGYGYTFGSGTRLTVV.

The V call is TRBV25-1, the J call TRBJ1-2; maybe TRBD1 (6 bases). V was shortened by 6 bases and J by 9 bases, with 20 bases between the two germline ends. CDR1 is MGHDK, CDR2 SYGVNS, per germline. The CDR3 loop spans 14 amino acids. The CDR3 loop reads CASSKGHPSDRYTF. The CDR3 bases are TGTGCCAGCAGCAAGGGACACCCTTCTGATCGCTACACCTTC.

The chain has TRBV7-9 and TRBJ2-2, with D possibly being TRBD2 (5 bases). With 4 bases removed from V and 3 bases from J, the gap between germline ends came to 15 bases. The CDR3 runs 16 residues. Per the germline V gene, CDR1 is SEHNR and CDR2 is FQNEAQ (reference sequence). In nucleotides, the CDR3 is TGTGCCAGCAGCTACCACCCGGGAACGGACACCGGGGAGCTGTTTTTT. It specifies CASSYHPGTDTGELFF.

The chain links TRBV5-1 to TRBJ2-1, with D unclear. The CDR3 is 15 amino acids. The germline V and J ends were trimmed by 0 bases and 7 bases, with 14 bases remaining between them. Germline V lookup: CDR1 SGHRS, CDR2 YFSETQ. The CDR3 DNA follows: TGCGCCAGCAGCTTGGCCGCGGATATTACAAATGAGCAGTTCTTC. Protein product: CASSLAADITNEQFF.

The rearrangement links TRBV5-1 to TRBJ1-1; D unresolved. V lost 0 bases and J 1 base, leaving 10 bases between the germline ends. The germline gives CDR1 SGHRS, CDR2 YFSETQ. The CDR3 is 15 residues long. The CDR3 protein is CASSLVPGSNTEAFF. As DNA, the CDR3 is TGCGCCAGCAGCTTGGTGCCGGGATCGAACACTGAAGCTTTCTTT.

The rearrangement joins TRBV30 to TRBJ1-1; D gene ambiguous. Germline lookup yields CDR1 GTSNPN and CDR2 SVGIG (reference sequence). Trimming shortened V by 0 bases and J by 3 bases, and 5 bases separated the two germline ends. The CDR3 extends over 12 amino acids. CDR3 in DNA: TGTGCCTGGAGTGTAGCACACACTGAAGCTTTCTTT. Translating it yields CAWSVAHTEAFF.

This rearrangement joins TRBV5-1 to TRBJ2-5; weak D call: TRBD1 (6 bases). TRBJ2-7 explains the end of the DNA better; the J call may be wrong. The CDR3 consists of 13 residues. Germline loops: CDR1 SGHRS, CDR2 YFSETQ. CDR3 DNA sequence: TGCGCCAGCAGCTTGGGGGGGCCCTACGAGCAGTACTTC. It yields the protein CASSLGGPYEQYF.

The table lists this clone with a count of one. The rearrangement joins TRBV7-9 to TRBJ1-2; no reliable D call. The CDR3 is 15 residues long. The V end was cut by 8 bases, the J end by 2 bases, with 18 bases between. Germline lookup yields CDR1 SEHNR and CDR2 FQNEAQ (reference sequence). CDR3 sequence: CASHPGEGGNYGYTF. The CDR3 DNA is TGTGCCAGCCACCCTGGCGAGGGAGGGAACTATGGCTACACCTTC.

CDR3 protein: CASSYSRRGIQDTQYF. The CDR3 DNA reads as TGTGCCAGCAGTTACTCGAGGCGCGGGATCCAAGATACGCAGTATTTT. The chain carries TRBV6-8 and TRBJ2-3, with a tentative D call TRBD2 (6 bases). V was clipped by 0 bases and J by 5 bases, with 15 bases between them. The CDR3 runs to 16 residues. In germline, CDR1 is MNHGY, CDR2 SAAAGT.

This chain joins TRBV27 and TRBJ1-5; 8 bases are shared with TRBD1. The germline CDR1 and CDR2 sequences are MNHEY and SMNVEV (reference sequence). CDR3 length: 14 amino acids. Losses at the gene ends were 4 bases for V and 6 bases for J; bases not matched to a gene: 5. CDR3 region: CASSYQGAVQPQHF. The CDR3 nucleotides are TGTGCCAGCAGTTATCAGGGGGCCGTTCAGCCCCAGCATTTT.

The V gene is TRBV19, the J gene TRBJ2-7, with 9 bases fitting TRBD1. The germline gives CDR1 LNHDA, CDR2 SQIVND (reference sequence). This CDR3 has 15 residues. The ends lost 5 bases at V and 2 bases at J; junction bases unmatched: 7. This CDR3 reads CASSYGQGPTYEQYF. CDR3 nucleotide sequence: TGTGCCAGTAGTTACGGACAGGGGCCGACCTACGAGCAGTACTTC.

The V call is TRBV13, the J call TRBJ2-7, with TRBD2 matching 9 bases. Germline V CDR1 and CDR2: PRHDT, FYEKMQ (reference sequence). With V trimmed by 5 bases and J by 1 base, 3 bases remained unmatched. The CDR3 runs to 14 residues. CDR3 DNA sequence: TGTGCCAGCAGCCCTGGACTAGCGTCCTACGAGCAGTACTTC. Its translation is CASSPGLASYEQYF.

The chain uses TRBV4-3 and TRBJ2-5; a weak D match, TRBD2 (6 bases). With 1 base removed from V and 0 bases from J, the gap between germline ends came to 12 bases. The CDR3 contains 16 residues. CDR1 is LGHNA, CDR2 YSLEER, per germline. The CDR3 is CASSQVVGGNQETQYF. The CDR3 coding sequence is TGCGCCAGCAGCCAAGTTGTCGGCGGGAACCAAGAGACCCAGTACTTC.

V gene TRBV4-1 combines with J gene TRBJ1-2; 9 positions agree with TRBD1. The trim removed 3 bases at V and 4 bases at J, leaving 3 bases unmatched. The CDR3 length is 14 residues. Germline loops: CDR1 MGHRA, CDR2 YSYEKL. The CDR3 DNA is TGCGCCAGCAGCCAGACGACAGGGGGCTATGGCTACACCTTC. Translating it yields CASSQTTGGYGYTF.

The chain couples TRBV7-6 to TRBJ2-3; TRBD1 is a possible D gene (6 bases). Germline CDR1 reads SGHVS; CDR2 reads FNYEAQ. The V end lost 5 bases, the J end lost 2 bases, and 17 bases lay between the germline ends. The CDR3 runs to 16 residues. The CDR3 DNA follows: TGTGCCAGCAGCCCCGCTCTAGGGGGAGACACAGATACGCAGTATTTT. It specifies CASSPALGGDTDTQYF.

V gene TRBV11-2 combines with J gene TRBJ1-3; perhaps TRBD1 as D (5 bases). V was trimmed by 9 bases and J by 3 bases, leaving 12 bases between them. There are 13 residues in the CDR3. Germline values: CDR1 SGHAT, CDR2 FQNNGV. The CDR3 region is CARPVGHGNTIYF. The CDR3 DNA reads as TGTGCCAGACCAGTAGGACATGGAAACACCATATATTTT.

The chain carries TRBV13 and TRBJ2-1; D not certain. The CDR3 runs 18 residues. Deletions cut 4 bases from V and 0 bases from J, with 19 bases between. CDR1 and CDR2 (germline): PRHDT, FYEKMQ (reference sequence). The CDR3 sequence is CASSSNPLHLSSYNEQFF. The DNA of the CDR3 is TGTGCCAGCAGCTCAAACCCCCTCCACCTGAGCTCCTACAATGAGCAGTTCTTC.

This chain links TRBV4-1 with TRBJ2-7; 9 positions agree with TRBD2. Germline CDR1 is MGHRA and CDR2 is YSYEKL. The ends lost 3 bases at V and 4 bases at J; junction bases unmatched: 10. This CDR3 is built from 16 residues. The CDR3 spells CASSQPRSGRSYEQYF. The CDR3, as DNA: TGCGCCAGCAGCCAGCCGAGGAGCGGGAGGTCTTACGAGCAGTACTTC.

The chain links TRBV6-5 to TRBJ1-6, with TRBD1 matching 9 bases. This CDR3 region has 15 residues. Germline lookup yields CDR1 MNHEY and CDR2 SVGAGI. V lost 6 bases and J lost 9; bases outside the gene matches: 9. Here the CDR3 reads CASSILGQGSSPLHF. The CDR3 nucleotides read TGTGCCAGCAGCATCCTAGGACAGGGGAGTTCACCCCTCCACTTT.

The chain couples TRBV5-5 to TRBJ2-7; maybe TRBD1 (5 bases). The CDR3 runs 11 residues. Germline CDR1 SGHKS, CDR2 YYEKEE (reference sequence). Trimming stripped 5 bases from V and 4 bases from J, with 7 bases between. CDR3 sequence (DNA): TGTGCCAGCAGTCCAGGGTACGAGCAGTACTTC. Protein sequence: CASSPGYEQYF. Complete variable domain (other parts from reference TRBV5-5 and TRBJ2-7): DAGVTQSPTHLIKTRGQQVTLRCSPISGHKSVSWYQQVLGQGPQFIFQYYEKEERGRGNFPDRFSARQFPNYSSELNVNALLLGDSALYLCASSPGYEQYFGPGTRLTVT.

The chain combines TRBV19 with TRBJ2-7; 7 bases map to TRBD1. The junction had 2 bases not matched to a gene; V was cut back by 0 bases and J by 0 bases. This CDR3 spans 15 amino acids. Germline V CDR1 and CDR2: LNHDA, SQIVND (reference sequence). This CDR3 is CASSIDTGVSYEQYF. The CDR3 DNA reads TGTGCCAGTAGTATAGATACAGGGGTCTCCTACGAGCAGTACTTC.

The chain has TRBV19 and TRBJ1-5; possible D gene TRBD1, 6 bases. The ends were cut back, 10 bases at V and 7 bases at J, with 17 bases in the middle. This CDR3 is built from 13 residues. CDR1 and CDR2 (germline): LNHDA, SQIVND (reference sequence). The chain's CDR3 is CATPPGTRQPQHF. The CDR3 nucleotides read TGTGCCACCCCCCCCGGGACAAGGCAGCCCCAGCATTTT.

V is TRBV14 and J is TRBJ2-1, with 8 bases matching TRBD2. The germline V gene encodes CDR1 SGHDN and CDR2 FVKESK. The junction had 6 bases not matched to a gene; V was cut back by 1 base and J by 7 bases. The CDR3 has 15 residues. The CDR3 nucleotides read TGTGCCAGCAGCCAAGCCCTCGGCGGGGGGAATGAGCAGTTCTTC. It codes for CASSQALGGGNEQFF.

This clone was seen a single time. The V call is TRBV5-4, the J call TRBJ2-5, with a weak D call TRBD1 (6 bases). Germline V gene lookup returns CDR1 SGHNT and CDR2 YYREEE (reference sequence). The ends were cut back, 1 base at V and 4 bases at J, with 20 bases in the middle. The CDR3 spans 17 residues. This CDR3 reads CASSLITGLGGGETQYF. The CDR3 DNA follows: TGTGCCAGCAGCTTGATCACAGGGCTAGGTGGGGGAGAGACCCAGTACTTC.

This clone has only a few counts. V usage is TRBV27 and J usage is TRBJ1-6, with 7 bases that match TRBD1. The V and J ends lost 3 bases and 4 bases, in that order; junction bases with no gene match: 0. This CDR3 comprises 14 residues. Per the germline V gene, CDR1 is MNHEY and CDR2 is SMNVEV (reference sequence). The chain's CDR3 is CASSLTGYNSPLHF. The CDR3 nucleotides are TGTGCCAGCAGTTTGACAGGGTATAATTCACCCCTCCACTTT.

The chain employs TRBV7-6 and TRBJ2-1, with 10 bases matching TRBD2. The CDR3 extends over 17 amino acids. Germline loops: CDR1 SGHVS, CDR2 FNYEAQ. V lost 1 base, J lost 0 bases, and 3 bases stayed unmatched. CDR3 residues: CASSLGPSGSSYNEQFF. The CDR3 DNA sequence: TGTGCCAGCAGCTTAGGCCCTAGCGGGAGCTCCTACAATGAGCAGTTCTTC.

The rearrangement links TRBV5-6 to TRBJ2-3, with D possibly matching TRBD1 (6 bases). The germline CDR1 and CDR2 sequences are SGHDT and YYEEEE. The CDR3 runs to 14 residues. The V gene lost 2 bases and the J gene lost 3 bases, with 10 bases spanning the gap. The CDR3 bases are TGTGCCAGCAGCTTACAGGGAAGGACAGATACGCAGTATTTT. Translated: CASSLQGRTDTQYF. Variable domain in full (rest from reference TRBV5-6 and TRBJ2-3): DAGVTQSPTHLIKTRGQQVTLRCSPKSGHDTVSWYQQALGQGPQFIFQYYEEEERQRGNFPDRFSGHQFPNYSSELNVNALLLGDSALYLCASSLQGRTDTQYFGPGTRLTVL.